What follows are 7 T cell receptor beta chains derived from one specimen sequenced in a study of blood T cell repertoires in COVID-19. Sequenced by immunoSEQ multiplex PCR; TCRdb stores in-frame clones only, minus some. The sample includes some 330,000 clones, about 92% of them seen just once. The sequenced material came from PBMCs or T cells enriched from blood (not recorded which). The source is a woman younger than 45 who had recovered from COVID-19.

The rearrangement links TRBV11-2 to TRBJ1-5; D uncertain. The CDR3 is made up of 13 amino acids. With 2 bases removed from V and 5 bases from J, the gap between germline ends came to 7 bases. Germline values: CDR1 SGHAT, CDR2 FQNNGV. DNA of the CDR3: TGTGCCAGCAGCTTATCTATATATCAGCCCCAGCATTTT. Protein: CASSLSIYQPQHF.

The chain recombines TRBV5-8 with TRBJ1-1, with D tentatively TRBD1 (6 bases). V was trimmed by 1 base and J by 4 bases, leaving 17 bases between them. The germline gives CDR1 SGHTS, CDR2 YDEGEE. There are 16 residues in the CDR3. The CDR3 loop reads CASSLWQGSRGTEAFF. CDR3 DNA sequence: TGTGCCAGCAGCTTGTGGCAGGGGTCAAGAGGCACTGAAGCTTTCTTT.

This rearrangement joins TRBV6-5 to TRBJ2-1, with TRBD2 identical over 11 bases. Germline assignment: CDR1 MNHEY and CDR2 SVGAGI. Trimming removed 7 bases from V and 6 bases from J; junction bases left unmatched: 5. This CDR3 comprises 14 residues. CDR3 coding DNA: TGTGCCAGCACCGGTAGCGGGGGGGCCAATGAGCAGTTCTTC. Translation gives CASTGSGGANEQFF.

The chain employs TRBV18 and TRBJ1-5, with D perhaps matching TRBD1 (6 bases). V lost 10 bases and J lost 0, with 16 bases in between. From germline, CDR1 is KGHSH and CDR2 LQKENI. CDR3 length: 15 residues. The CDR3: CANRGRDYSNQPQHF. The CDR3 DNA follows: TGTGCCAATAGGGGGAGGGATTATAGCAATCAGCCCCAGCATTTT.

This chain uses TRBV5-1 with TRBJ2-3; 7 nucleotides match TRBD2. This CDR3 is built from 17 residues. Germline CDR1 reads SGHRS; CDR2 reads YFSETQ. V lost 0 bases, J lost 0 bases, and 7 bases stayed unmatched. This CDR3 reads CASSLEISGISTDTQYF. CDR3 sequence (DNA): TGCGCCAGCAGCTTGGAGATAAGCGGGATTAGCACAGATACGCAGTATTTT.

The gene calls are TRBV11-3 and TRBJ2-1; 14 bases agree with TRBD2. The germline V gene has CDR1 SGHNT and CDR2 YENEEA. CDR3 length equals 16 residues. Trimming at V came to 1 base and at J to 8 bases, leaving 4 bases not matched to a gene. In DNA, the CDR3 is TGTGCCAGCAGCTTAGGGACTAGCGGGGGGCGGGATGAGCAGTTCTTC. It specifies CASSLGTSGGRDEQFF.

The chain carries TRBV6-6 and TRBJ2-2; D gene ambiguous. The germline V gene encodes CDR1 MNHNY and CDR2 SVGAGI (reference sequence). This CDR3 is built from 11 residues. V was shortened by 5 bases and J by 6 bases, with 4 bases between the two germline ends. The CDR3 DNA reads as TGTGCCAGCAGTGTCGCCGGGGAGCTGTTTTTT. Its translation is CASSVAGELFF.